What follows describes a single T cell receptor (beta chain). The specificity of this receptor is unknown. No base quality values were provided; no much bigger clone lies one nucleotide off. The source of the sample is a study of cytomegalovirus exposure and HLA in healthy donors (dated by TCRdb to the late 2010s). Study-level background: According to a later analysis, one platform produced both the 120 validation repertoires and the approximately 600 repertoires of the first cohort. The study was designed to test whether signatures of past pathogen exposure could be identified by cataloging public T cell receptors. Besides the first cohort of some 670 subjects, a separate validation cohort made up of roughly 130 different subjects was used. High-throughput TCR immunosequencing, statistical association of individual TCRs with disease status, and machine learning were combined to predict cytomegalovirus infection status. What the research found in general, with its limitations: The authors suggested that the approach could potentially be extended to other disease states and immunological phenotypes. A later analysis lacked HLA typing for the validation cohort, so it scored co-occurrence in that cohort across all 110 or so repertoires. A few of the identified cytomegalovirus-associated TCR beta chains were confirmed in vitro to be specific for cytomegalovirus antigens. A later analysis found that TCRs clustered in the first cohort also tended to co-occur in the 95 to 150 validation repertoires, with approximately 93% of cluster scores above 0. The study gave a list of roughly 150 TCR beta chains associated with cytomegalovirus. The classifier was reported to diagnose cytomegalovirus status with high specificity and sensitivity in both the original cohort and the validation cohort. Most TCR sequences were observed very rarely across donors, whereas some public TCRs were present in many individuals.

The CDR3 numbers 16 residues from cysteine through phenylalanine. The read is trimmed to its CDR3 DNA, 48 bases read in frame from base 1. Trimming costs V 5 bases and J 1 base, and their ends lie 15 bases apart. Reading the germline V gene gives CDR1 SGHVS and CDR2 FQNEAQ. The library was obtained by the immunoSEQ multiplex PCR assay. The study's own analysis went as follows. To diagnose cytomegalovirus status from the catalog of TCR beta chain sequences, a statistical classification framework was built. TCRdb took over this immuneACCESS table, retaining in-frame rearrangements with V and J assigned. Such tables are incomplete; in checked studies, under half of the missing clones stem from an unresolved V gene, and the remainder is unexplained. V and J calls and clone size are those listed in that table; D and trimming were worked out from the DNA. This sample comprises more than 110,000 clones, 70% to 90% of them detected only once. Together, the top ten hold 1.4% of the sample.

Separate from the approximately 670-subject first cohort, the validation cohort of 90 to 150 subjects was the group to which the donors belonged. Here the chain combines TRBV7-8 and TRBJ1-5; a weak D assignment points to TRBD1 (6 bases agree). This TCR was sampled from a woman in her 30s in good health and CMV-seronegative. Sequenced: PBMCs. The DNA sequence is given as TGTGCCAGCAGCCCACCATACAGGGCGAGCAATCAGCCCCAGCATTTT. The resulting protein is CASSPPYRASNQPQHF. Joined to the reference TRBV7-8 and TRBJ1-5 proteins, this CDR3 gives the full variable domain: GAGVSQSPRYKVAKRGQDVALRCDPISGHVSLFWYQQALGQGPEFLTYFQNEAQLDKSGLPSDRFFAERPEGSVSTLKIQRTQQEDSAVYLCASSPPYRASNQPQHFGDGTRLSIL.